This T cell receptor (beta chain) stems from a study of response to subunit inactivated influenza vaccine. Study-level results: The authors suggested that few new T cells are recruited per seasonal influenza vaccination.

TCRdb passed the RT-PCR reads through MiXCR, listing each CDR3 protein once. The data hold more than 700,000 distinct CDR3 sequences, with 21% observed a single time. This clonotype was picked up a small number of times. What it recognizes is unknown. This CDR3 is built from 13 residues. The germline V gene encodes CDR1 DFQATT and CDR2 SNEGSKA (reference sequence). V dropped 1 base and J dropped 4 bases, with 10 bases sitting between them. Here the sequenced sample was PBMCs from blood, taken about 5 days after vaccination. This rearrangement joins TRBV20-1 to TRBJ1-2, with D perhaps matching TRBD1 (5 bases). The origin of this receptor is a man between 45 and 60 years old who received an inactivated influenza vaccine. CDR3 region: CSARGDGSYGYTF. CDR3 nucleotide sequence: TGCAGTGCTAGAGGGGACGGTAGCTATGGCTACACCTTC.